This is a list of T cell receptor beta chains from one sample in a study of OX40 agonist ivuxolimab in advanced cancers. Clones were read by immunoSEQ multiplex PCR, and TCRdb kept only the in-frame ones, dropping some. The sample holds more than 45,000 clones, 80% to 90% seen once. Source: CD4+ or CD8+ T cells sorted from blood, taken in a trial of the OX40 agonist ivuxolimab. These receptors all come from an adult with an advanced solid tumor such as melanoma, head and neck, liver or kidney cancer. Each CDR3 is given with its conserved first and last residue. Fields, in order: V gene, CDR3 length, clone size, D gene, J gene, CDR3 DNA, CDR3 protein. A D gene is named only where the DNA matches it firmly. Size is stated for part of the rows, as once, few or many counts, or as a class when the clone is expanded.

V gene: TRBV2; CDR3 length: 15; clone size: .; D gene: TRBD2; J gene: TRBJ2-1; CDR3 DNA: TGTGCCAGCAGTGGCCTTTCTAGCGGGAGGGATGAGCAGTTCTTC; CDR3 protein: CASSGLSSGRDEQFF
V gene: TRBV27; CDR3 length: 16; clone size: .; D gene: TRBD2; J gene: TRBJ2-7; CDR3 DNA: TGTGCCAGCAGTTACCGATCTAGCGGAGGCACCTACGAGCAGTACTTC; CDR3 protein: CASSYRSSGGTYEQYF
V gene: TRBV28; CDR3 length: 15; clone size: .; D gene: TRBD1; J gene: TRBJ2-7; CDR3 DNA: TGTGCCAGCAGTTTAATTGGCAGGGGGCTAGACGAGCAGTACTTC; CDR3 protein: CASSLIGRGLDEQYF
V gene: TRBV6-5; CDR3 length: 13; clone size: few; D gene: .; J gene: TRBJ2-1; CDR3 DNA: TGTGCCAGCAGTTCGTACAGCTACAATGAGCAGTTCTTC; CDR3 protein: CASSSYSYNEQFF
V gene: TRBV6-4; CDR3 length: 18; clone size: .; D gene: TRBD2; J gene: TRBJ2-3; CDR3 DNA: TGTGCCAGCAGTGACTCGACTAGCGGGAGGGCCGGGACAGATACGCAGTATTTT; CDR3 protein: CASSDSTSGRAGTDTQYF
V gene: TRBV5-4; CDR3 length: 18; clone size: .; D gene: TRBD2; J gene: TRBJ2-2; CDR3 DNA: TGTGCCAGCAGCTTGGGGGCTAGCGGGAGTCGGAACACCGGGGAGCTGTTTTTT; CDR3 protein: CASSLGASGSRNTGELFF
V gene: TRBV7-2; CDR3 length: 15; clone size: .; D gene: TRBD1; J gene: TRBJ1-1; CDR3 DNA: TGTGCCAGCAGCTCCTGGACAGGGGGGATCGGTGAAGCTTTCTTT; CDR3 protein: CASSSWTGGIGEAFF
V gene: TRBV28; CDR3 length: 17; clone size: .; D gene: .; J gene: TRBJ1-5; CDR3 DNA: TGTGCCAGCAGTTCTACAAGGTGGATACGATTCAATCAGCCCCAGCATTTT; CDR3 protein: CASSSTRWIRFNQPQHF
V gene: TRBV7-9; CDR3 length: 14; clone size: .; D gene: .; J gene: TRBJ1-4; CDR3 DNA: TGTGCCAGCAGCTTGCCGGGACCTAGAGAAAAACTGTTTTTT; CDR3 protein: CASSLPGPREKLFF
V gene: TRBV2; CDR3 length: 14; clone size: .; D gene: .; J gene: TRBJ2-1; CDR3 DNA: TGTGCCAGCAGGGGCCCACCCAAGGGCAATGAGCAGTTCTTC; CDR3 protein: CASRGPPKGNEQFF
V gene: TRBV10-2; CDR3 length: 13; clone size: .; D gene: TRBD2; J gene: TRBJ2-7; CDR3 DNA: TGCGCCAGCAGTGAGGGACTAGCAATCGAGCAGTACTTC; CDR3 protein: CASSEGLAIEQYF